This TCR beta chain originates from a study of blood T cell repertoires in COVID-19. Overall study: Sample material is recorded as cDNA or gDNA derived from T cells, B-cell-depleted T cells, or PBMCs.

TCRdb's copy holds only in-frame clones and misses some; the assay was immunoSEQ multiplex PCR. The data contain more than 300,000 clones, just under 90% of them singletons. There are 15 residues in the CDR3. V dropped 0 bases and J dropped 0 bases, with 7 bases sitting between them. CDR1 and CDR2 from the germline V gene are SGDLS and YYNGEE. This sequence was found in a woman between 25 and 40 years old with COVID-19, enrolled during active disease. Sequencing was performed on peripheral blood. The chain couples TRBV9 to TRBJ1-3; D is unclear. CDR3 nucleotide sequence: TGTGCCAGCAGCGTAGGCAGGCCCTCTGGAAACACCATATATTTT. Amino acids: CASSVGRPSGNTIYF.